These T cell receptor beta chains were read from a single sample in a study of Graves' ophthalmopathy and Graves' hyperthyroidism. TCRdb re-analysed the multiplex PCR reads in MiXCR, keeping a single row per CDR3 protein. Of about 740,000 distinct CDR3 sequences in the sample, approximately 40% were seen once. Sequenced: peripheral blood. These TCRs come from an adult man with Graves' ophthalmopathy. Each CDR3 is given with its conserved first and last residue. A D gene is named only where the DNA matches it firmly. Some rows mark clone size as missing; the rest say once, few, many or name a class of expanded clone.

TRBV2	TRBJ2-7	few	TRBD1	TGTGCCAGCGGGAGGGACAGGGTATACTACGAGCAGTACTTC	CASGRDRVYYEQYF
TRBV25-1	TRBJ1-4	-	TRBD1	TGTGCCAGCAGGATACAGGGGGCGGCTAATGAAAAACTGTTTTTT	CASRIQGAANEKLFF
TRBV25-1	TRBJ1-3	-	-	TGTGCCAGCAGGACTCCCTTGGGGGCAGGAAACACCATATATTTT	CASRTPLGAGNTIYF
TRBV20-1	TRBJ1-4	once	TRBD1	TGCAGTGCCCAGAAAGGGACAGGGGACGAAAAACTGTTTTTT	CSAQKGTGDEKLFF
TRBV19	TRBJ1-5	-	TRBD1	TGTGCCAGTAGTATAGCGACAGGGGGCTTTCAGCCCCAGCATTTT	CASSIATGGFQPQHF
TRBV20-1	TRBJ2-7	-	TRBD2	TGCAGTGCTAGAGATGGCAAGGGAGGGGTCGAGCAGTACTTC	CSARDGKGGVEQYF
TRBV24-1	TRBJ1-5	-	TRBD1	TGTGCCAGCAGCCCCACCCCGTACAGGGGGCCATATAGCAATCAGCCCCAGCATTTT	CASSPTPYRGPYSNQPQHF
TRBV10-2	TRBJ1-2	-	-	-	CASVGAGNTF
TRBV19	TRBJ1-2	few	-	TGTGCCAGTAGTATTGGGTTTATGGGGCTCAACTATGGCTACACCTTC	CASSIGFMGLNYGYTF
TRBV7-9	TRBJ2-7	-	-	TGTGCCAGCAGCCAATCCGCGTCCCCGTACCTATCCTACGAGCAGTACTTC	CASSQSASPYLSYEQYF
TRBV19	TRBJ1-5	-	-	TGTGCCAGTAGTATTCAGGGGAGTCAGCAGCCCCAGCATTTT	CASSIQGSQQPQHF
TRBV5-5	TRBJ2-2	-	TRBD2	TGTGCCAGCAGCCAATCCGCTAGCGGGCTAAACACCGGGGAGCTGTTTTTT	CASSQSASGLNTGELFF
TRBV7-9	TRBJ2-7	many	-	TGTGCCAGCAGCTTAGTCCAGGGCGAGCAGTACTTC	CASSLVQGEQYF
TRBV11-2	TRBJ1-1	many	-	-	CASSFLETEAFF
TRBV7-3	TRBJ2-7	many	-	TGTGCCAGCAGCCGCTTTGGCGAGCAGTACTTC	CASSRFGEQYF
TRBV19	TRBJ1-1	-	-	TGTGCCAGTAGTATCGGGCCGGGCACTGAAGCTTTCTTT	CASSIGPGTEAFF
TRBV14	TRBJ1-2	-	-	TGTGCCAGCAGCCAAGATTTAGATCAAAACTATGGCTACACCTTC	CASSQDLDQNYGYTF
TRBV24-1	TRBJ2-5	once	-	TGTACCACCAGTGATATAGCGGAGGCCTGGGAGACCCAGTACTTC	CTTSDIAEAWETQYF
TRBV20-1	TRBJ2-5	few	TRBD2	TGCAGTGCTAGAGACCCCTATAGCGGGAGGAGGGATGTCGGGGAGACCCAGTACTTC	CSARDPYSGRRDVGETQYF
TRBV10-2	TRBJ2-7	many	TRBD2	TGCGCCAGCAGTGTTGTACCCGGTGCGGGAGTAAATAGCTACGAGCAGTACTTC	CASSVVPGAGVNSYEQYF
TRBV7-8	TRBJ1-1	many	-	TGTGCCAGCAGCTTGGTAGGGACAAGGAACACTGAAGCTTTCTTT	CASSLVGTRNTEAFF
TRBV9	TRBJ2-7	many	-	TGTGCCAGCAGCGTAGGCCCGGTTACCTACGAGCAGTACTTC	CASSVGPVTYEQYF
TRBV9	TRBJ2-7	few	-	TGTGCCAGCTCCAGTGGGGGGATAACCTACGAGCAGTACTTC	CASSSGGITYEQYF